The clone carrying this T cell receptor beta chain was seen just once. The data derive from a study of blood T cell repertoires in COVID-19. Overall study context: From the United States, Italy and Spain came samples of acute and convalescent COVID-19.

Germline assignment: CDR1 SGHAT and CDR2 FQNNGV. The V gene lost 0 bases and the J gene lost 2 bases, with 12 bases spanning the gap. CDR3 size: 16 residues. Original methodology: Amplifying reference gene primers gave estimates of nucleated cell counts. Clones were read by immunoSEQ multiplex PCR, and TCRdb kept only the in-frame ones, dropping some. That table is the source of V, J and clone size, and D and trimming were worked out from the DNA. The table records over 350,000 clones, about 85% of them present only once. The sample was PBMCs or T cells enriched from blood (not recorded which). This chain joins TRBV11-2 and TRBJ2-3; D remains unclear. The receptor was isolated from a woman aged 18-29 years with acute COVID-19. Written as DNA, the CDR3 is TGTGCCAGCAGCTTAGATCACGGCAGGCTCACAGATACGCAGTATTTT. It is translated as CASSLDHGRLTDTQYF.